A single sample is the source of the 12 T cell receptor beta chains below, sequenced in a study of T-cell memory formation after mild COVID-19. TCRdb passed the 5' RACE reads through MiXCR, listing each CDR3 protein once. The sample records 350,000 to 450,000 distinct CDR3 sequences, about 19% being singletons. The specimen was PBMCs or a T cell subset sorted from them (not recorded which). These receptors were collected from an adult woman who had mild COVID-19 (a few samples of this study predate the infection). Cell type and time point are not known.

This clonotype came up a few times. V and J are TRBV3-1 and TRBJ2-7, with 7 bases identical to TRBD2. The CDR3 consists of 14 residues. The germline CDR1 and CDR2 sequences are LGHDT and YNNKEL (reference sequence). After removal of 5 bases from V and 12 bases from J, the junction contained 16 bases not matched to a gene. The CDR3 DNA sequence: TGTGCCAGCAGCTCCGAATGGGATAGCGGGTCGTTGTACTTC. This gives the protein CASSSEWDSGSLYF.

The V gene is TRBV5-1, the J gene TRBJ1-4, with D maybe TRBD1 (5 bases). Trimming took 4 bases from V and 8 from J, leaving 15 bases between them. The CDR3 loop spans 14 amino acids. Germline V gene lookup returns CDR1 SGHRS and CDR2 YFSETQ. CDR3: CASSTGGGKEKLFF. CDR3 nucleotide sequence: TGCGCCAGCAGCACAGGTGGAGGGAAGGAAAAACTGTTTTTT.

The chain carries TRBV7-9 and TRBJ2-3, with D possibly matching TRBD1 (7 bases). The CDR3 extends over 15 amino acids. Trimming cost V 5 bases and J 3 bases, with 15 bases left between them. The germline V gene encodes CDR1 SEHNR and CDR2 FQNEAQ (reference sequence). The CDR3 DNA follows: TGTGCCAGCAGCGCCCAGGGGGGTGTTACAGATACGCAGTATTTT. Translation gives CASSAQGGVTDTQYF. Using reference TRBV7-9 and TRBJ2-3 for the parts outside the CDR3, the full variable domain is DTGVSQNPRHKITKRGQNVTFRCDPISEHNRLYWYRQTLGQGPEFLTYFQNEAQLEKSRLLSDRFSAERPKGSFSTLEIQRTEQGDSAMYLCASSAQGGVTDTQYFGPGTRLTVL.

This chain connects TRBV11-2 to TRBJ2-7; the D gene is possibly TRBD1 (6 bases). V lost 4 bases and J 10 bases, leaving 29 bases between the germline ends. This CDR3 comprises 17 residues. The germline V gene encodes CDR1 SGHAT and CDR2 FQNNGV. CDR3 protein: CASSYVGQGHILVEQYF. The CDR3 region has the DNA TGTGCCAGCAGCTACGTTGGCCAGGGGCATATACTGGTGGAACAGTACTTC.

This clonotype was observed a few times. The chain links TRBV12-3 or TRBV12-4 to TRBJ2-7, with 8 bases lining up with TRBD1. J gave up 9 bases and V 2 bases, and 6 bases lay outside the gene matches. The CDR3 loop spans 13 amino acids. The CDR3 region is CASSLTPGQGQYF. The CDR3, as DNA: TGTGCCAGCAGTTTAACCCCTGGACAGGGGCAGTACTTC.

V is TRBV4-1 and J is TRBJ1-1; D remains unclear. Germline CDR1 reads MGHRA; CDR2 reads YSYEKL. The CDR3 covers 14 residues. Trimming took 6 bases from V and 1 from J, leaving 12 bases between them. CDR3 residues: CASRQSDGNTEAFF. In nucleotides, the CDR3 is TGCGCCAGCAGACAATCCGACGGGAACACTGAAGCTTTCTTT.

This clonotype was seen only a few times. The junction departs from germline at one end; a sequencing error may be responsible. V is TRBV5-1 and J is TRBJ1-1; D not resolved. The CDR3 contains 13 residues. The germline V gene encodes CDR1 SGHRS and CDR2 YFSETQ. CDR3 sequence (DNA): TGCGCCAGCAGTGCGGGGTTGAACGCTGAAGCTTTCTTT. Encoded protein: CASSAGLNAEAFF.

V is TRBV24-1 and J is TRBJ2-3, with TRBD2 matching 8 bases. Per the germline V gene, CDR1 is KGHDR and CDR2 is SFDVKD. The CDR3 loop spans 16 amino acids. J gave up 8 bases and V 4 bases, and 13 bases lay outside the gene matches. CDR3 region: CATSEWTSSEGGTQYF. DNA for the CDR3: TGTGCCACCAGTGAGTGGACTAGCTCCGAGGGGGGTACGCAGTATTTT.

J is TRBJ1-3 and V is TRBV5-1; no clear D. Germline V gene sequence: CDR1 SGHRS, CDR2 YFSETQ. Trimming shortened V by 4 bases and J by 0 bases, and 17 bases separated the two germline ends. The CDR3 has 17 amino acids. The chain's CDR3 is CASSREGTGGSGNTIYF. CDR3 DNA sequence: TGCGCCAGCAGCCGGGAGGGCACGGGCGGCTCTGGAAACACCATATATTTT.

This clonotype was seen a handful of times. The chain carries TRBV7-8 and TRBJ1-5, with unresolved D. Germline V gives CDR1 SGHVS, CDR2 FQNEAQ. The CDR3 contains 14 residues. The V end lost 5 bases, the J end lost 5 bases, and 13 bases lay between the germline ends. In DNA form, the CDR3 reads TGTGCCAGCAGCCTCCCCGGGAGTTATCAGCCCCAGCATTTT. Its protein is CASSLPGSYQPQHF.

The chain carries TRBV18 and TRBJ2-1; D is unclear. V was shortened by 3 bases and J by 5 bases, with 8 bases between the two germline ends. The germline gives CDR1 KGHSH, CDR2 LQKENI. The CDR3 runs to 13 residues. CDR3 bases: TGTGCCAGCTCACCTCGAGGCGACAATGAGCAGTTCTTC. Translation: CASSPRGDNEQFF.

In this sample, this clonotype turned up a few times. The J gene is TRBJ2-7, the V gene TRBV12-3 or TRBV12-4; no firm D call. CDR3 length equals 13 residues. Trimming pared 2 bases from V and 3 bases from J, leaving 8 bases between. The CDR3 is CASSLQRHYEQYF. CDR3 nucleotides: TGTGCCAGCAGTTTACAGAGACACTACGAGCAGTACTTC.